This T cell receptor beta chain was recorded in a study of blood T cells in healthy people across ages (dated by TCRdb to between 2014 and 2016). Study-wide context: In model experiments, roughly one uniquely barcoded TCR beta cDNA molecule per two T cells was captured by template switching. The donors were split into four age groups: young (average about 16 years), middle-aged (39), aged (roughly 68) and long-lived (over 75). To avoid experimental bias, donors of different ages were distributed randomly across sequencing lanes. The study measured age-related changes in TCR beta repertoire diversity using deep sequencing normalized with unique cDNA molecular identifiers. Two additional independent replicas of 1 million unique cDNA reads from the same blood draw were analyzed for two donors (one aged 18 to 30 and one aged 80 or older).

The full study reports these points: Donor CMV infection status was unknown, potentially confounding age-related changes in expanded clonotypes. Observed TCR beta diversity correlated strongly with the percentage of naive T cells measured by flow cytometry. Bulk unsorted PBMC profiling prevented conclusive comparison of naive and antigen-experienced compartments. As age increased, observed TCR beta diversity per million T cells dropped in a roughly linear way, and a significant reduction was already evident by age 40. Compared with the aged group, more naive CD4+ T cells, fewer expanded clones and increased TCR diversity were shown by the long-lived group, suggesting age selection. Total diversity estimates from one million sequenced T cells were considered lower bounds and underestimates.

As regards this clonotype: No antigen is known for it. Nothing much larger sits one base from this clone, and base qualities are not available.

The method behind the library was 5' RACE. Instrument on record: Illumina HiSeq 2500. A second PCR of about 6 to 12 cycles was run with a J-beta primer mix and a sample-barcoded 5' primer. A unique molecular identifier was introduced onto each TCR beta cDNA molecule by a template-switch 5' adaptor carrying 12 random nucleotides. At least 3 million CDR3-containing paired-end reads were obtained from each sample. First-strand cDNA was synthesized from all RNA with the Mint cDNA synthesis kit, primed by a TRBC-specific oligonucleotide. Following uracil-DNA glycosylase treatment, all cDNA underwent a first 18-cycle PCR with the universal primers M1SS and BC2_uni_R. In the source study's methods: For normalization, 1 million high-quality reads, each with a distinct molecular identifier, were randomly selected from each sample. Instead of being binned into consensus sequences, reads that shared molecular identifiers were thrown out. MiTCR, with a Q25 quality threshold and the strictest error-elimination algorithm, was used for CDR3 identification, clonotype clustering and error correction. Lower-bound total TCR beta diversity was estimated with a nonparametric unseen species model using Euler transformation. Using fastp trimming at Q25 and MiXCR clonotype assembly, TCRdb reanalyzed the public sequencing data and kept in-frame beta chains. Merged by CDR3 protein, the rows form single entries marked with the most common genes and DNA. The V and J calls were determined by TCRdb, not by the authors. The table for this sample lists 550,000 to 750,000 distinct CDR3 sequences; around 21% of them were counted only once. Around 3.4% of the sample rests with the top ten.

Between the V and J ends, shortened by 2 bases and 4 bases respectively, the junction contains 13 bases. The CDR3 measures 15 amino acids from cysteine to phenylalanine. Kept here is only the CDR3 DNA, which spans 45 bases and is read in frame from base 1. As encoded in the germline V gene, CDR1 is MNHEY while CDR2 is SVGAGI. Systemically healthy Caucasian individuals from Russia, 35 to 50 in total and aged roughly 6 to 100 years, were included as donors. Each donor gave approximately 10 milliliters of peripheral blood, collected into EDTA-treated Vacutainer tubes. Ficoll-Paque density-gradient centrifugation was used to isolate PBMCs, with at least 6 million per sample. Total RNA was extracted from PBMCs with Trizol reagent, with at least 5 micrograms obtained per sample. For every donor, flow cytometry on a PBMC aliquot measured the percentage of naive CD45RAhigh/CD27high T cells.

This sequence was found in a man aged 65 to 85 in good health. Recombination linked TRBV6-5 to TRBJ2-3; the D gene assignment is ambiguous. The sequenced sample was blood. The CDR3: CASSYALWMADTQYF. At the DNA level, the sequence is TGTGCCAGCAGTTACGCGCTCTGGATGGCAGATACGCAGTATTTT.